This T cell receptor beta chain was observed in a study of blood T cell repertoires in COVID-19 (TCRdb year 2020). About the full investigation: Collaborator samples came from the United States, Italy and Spain and covered acute and convalescent phases of COVID-19. The dataset comprised deeply sampled blood TCRbeta repertoires from subjects exposed to, actively infected with, or recovered from COVID-19. The repertoires were released in a freely available public database intended as a resource for research on the immune response to SARS-CoV-2. The material from the prospective study consisted of cDNA or gDNA derived from T cells, B-cell-depleted T cells, or PBMCs. Nearly every sample came with metadata listing a de-identified subject ID, COVID-19 status, age in years and sex. Samples came from the ongoing ImmuneRACE study (first 160 participants) plus 1,254 subjects from 6 global collaborators. Where available, HLA class I and class II types were obtained from metadata supplied by the sample provider rather than from assay-based typing.

Sequences SGHTA (CDR1) and FQGTGA (CDR2) are obtained from the germline V gene. At the junction V is shortened by 3 bases and J by 0 bases, with 12 bases in between. The CDR3 covers 15 residues, taking in both the cysteine and the phenylalanine. The kept DNA is CDR3 alone, 45 bases in frame from the first base. Paper-wide results and their limitations: How much clinical and demographic metadata was included differed by source and by participant, and the metadata was provided uncurated.

TCRbeta CDR3 regions were amplified from genomic DNA by means of the immunoSEQ Assay, a bias-controlled multiplex PCR. In the paper's pipeline: The number of nucleated cells in each sample was estimated from the amplification of reference gene primers within the assay. To quantify the absolute abundance of each unique TCRbeta CDR3 rearrangement, sequence reads were collapsed and filtered. Productive Simpson clonality was computed per sample as the square root of Simpson's diversity index over productive rearrangements. TCRdb obtained this table from immuneACCESS and retained in-frame rearrangements with V and J assigned. These tables miss some clones; where compared with another copy, unresolved V genes account for less than half of the shortfall, and the remainder is unexplained. The D gene and trimming were derived from the DNA, and the V and J assignments and clone size from that table. This sample comprises roughly 62,000 clones, roughly four fifths of them detected only once. The ten largest clones capture 8% to 10% of the sample.

One collaborating source in Seattle enrolled patients during active infection and followed them longitudinally through the course of disease. The collaborating institutions used their own protocols to collect whole blood in K2EDTA tubes. For TCRbeta analysis, collaborators shipped samples in one of three forms: frozen whole blood, isolated PBMCs, or DNA extracted from either of those sample types. Comments on this clone: Its recognized antigen is unknown. Per-base qualities were not stored, and no clone one base away is much larger.

This clonotype originated in a man older than 75 with COVID-19, enrolled during active disease. The rearranged segments are TRBV7-3 and TRBJ2-7; a weak D assignment points to TRBD1 (5 bases agree). Sequencing was performed on peripheral blood. This receptor carries the CDR3 CASSLGQASSYEQYF. The nucleotides are TGTGCCAGCAGCTTGGGGCAGGCGAGCTCCTACGAGCAGTACTTC.